This TCR beta chain was sequenced in a study of vaccination and CD4 T cells after COVID-19. The treatment: approximately 9-day PBMC culture with coronavirus spike peptide pools or control peptides (ViraFEST assay). V dropped 5 bases and J dropped 6 bases, with 19 bases sitting between them. This CDR3 spans 15 amino acids. Germline values: CDR1 SGHTA, CDR2 FQGNSA. Worth noting for this clonotype: The antigen is unknown.

Scientists ran DNA taken from cultured CD4+ T cells through the Oncomine TCR Beta short-read assay for sequencing. TCRdb redid the calling of the PCR reads with MiXCR, one entry per CDR3 protein. Found here are over 14,000 distinct CDR3 sequences, about 55% of them singletons; the top ten hold about 9%. The V and J genes are TRBV7-2 and TRBJ1-2; a weak D match, TRBD1 (6 bases). The clonotype originates from a human donor who had recovered from COVID-19. Sequenced material: CD4+ T cells from blood, cultured in vitro. The CDR3 here is CASSGRDTHGNGYTF. In nucleotides, the CDR3 is TGTGCCAGCAGCGGCCGGGACACCCACGGGAATGGCTACACCTTC.